These 26 T cell receptor beta chains originate from one sample sequenced in a study of radiotherapy plus CTLA-4 blockade in lung cancer. TCRdb's copy holds only in-frame clones and misses some; the assay was immunoSEQ multiplex PCR. The table lists more than 100,000 clones, just under 90% of them singletons. The sample in question was peripheral blood, obtained from a patient treated with radiotherapy plus ipilimumab. The receptors derive from a human donor with non-small cell lung cancer that progressed on radiotherapy plus ipilimumab.

The V and J genes are TRBV18 and TRBJ2-1; TRBD2 agrees at 13 bases. J was trimmed by 0 bases and V by 5 bases; bases with no gene match: 10. Germline assignment: CDR1 KGHSH and CDR2 LQKENI. The CDR3 is 19 residues long. The CDR3 DNA follows: TGTGCCAGCTCAGTTAAACCGACTAGCGGGAGGAGCTCCTACAATGAGCAGTTCTTC. This codes for CASSVKPTSGRSSYNEQFF.

The chain combines TRBV15 with TRBJ1-5; D not certain. Germline V lookup: CDR1 LNHNV, CDR2 YYDKDF (reference sequence). V lost 1 base and J 8 bases, leaving 6 bases between the germline ends. The CDR3 loop spans 12 amino acids. As DNA, the CDR3 is TGTGCCACCAGCAGAGGTTTCGAGCCCCAGCATTTT. This gives the protein CATSRGFEPQHF.

The chain has TRBV5-5 and TRBJ1-4, with D uncertain. Germline V gives CDR1 SGHKS, CDR2 YYEKEE (reference sequence). V lost 0 bases and J 4 bases, leaving 10 bases between the germline ends. The CDR3 has 15 amino acids. The CDR3 reads CASSLDPRGNEKLFF. As DNA, the CDR3 is TGTGCCAGCAGCTTGGACCCGCGGGGTAATGAAAAACTGTTTTTT.

This clone has a single count. The chain carries TRBV2 and TRBJ1-5, with 8 bases lining up with TRBD1. The length of the CDR3 is 15 residues. Germline CDR1 is SNHLY and CDR2 is FYNNEI. V trimming: 6 bases; J trimming: 5 bases; junction bases outside the gene matches: 9. The CDR3, as DNA: TGTGCCAGCAGATACGGACAGGGTGGGGATCAGCCCCAGCATTTT. This codes for CASRYGQGGDQPQHF.

This clone was seen once. V usage is TRBV7-6 and J usage is TRBJ1-1; no definite D call. V dropped 1 base and J dropped 1 base, with 7 bases sitting between them. CDR3 length equals 14 residues. Per germline, CDR1 SGHVS and CDR2 FNYEAQ. Here the CDR3 reads CASSLGGPNTEAFF. The CDR3 DNA reads as TGTGCCAGCAGCTTAGGTGGACCGAACACTGAAGCTTTCTTT.

This chain connects TRBV5-6 to TRBJ2-3; tentative D call: TRBD2 (6 bases). CDR1 and CDR2 (germline): SGHDT, YYEEEE. The CDR3 has 17 residues. V lost 2 bases, J lost 2 bases, and 18 bases lay in between. CDR3 amino acids: CASSFYGTRYLTDTQYF. In DNA form, the CDR3 reads TGTGCCAGCAGCTTTTACGGGACTCGATATCTCACAGATACGCAGTATTTT.

V gene TRBV18 combines with J gene TRBJ2-3; TRBD2 might be the D (6 bases). This CDR3 contains 18 residues. Trimming left V 0 bases short and J 0 bases short, with 16 bases between. The germline gives CDR1 KGHSH, CDR2 LQKENI. The CDR3 reads CASSPPEGTGTSTDTQYF. The CDR3 DNA follows: TGTGCCAGCTCACCACCGGAGGGCACCGGGACTAGCACAGATACGCAGTATTTT.

This clone was seen a single time. The genes are TRBV6-1 and TRBJ2-3, with 8 bases lining up with TRBD1. V was pared by 0 bases and J by 1 base, with 6 bases of the junction left unmatched. CDR1 is MNHNS, CDR2 SASEGT, per germline. This CDR3 has 17 residues. The CDR3 sequence: CASSEALDRVGTDTQYF. DNA of the CDR3: TGTGCCAGCAGTGAAGCGCTGGACAGGGTCGGCACAGATACGCAGTATTTT.

V usage is TRBV27 and J usage is TRBJ2-7; 9 bases align to TRBD1. Unmatched junction bases numbered 26, after V lost 4 bases and J lost 4 bases. Germline V gene data show CDR1 as MNHEY and CDR2 as SMNVEV (reference sequence). The CDR3 length is 21 residues. CDR3 nucleotides: TGTGCCAGCAGTTCTCGCCCACCCGCAGATTGGTTAACAGGGGGCAGGTACGAGCAGTACTTC. It encodes CASSSRPPADWLTGGRYEQYF.

Regarding this clone: A read error may account for a junction end that differs from germline. Other DNA variants within this sample encode the same CDR3. The CDR3 region is CASSPTSGSTGELFF. As DNA, the CDR3 is TGTGCAAGCAGTCCGACTAGCGGGAGCACCGGGGAGCTGTTTTTT. V usage is TRBV2 and J usage is TRBJ2-2; 12 bases line up with TRBD2. The CDR3 consists of 15 residues. Germline CDR1 is SNHLY and CDR2 is FYNNEI. Combining the CDR3 with reference TRBV2 and TRBJ2-2 gives the whole variable domain EPEVTQTPSHQVTQMGQEVILRCVPISNHLYFYWYRQILGQKVEFLVSFYNNEISEKSEIFDDQFSVERPDGSNFTLKIRSTKLEDSAMYFCASSPTSGSTGELFFGEGSRLTVL.

The chain employs TRBV6-5 and TRBJ1-2; D is perhaps TRBD1 (5 bases). CDR1 MNHEY and CDR2 SVGAGI come from the germline V gene. This CDR3 spans 13 amino acids. V shed 9 bases and J shed 5 bases, with 16 bases lying between them. CDR3 coding DNA: TGTGCCAGTGCCCGTCGGGGGGGATATGGCTACACCTTC. The encoded protein is CASARRGGYGYTF.

This clone turned up a few times. This chain uses TRBV2 with TRBJ1-1; D remains unclear. Looked up from germline, CDR1 is SNHLY and CDR2 is FYNNEI. The CDR3 runs to 13 residues. Trimming removed 2 bases at V and 5 bases at J, with 9 bases between. CDR3 sequence reads: CASSERVRTEAFF. CDR3 bases: TGTGCCAGCAGTGAAAGGGTCCGGACTGAAGCTTTCTTT.

This clone has a handful of counts. V gene TRBV10-2 combines with J gene TRBJ2-3; D is ambiguous. Trimming cost V 4 bases and J 0 bases, with 2 bases left between them. The CDR3 loop spans 12 amino acids. The germline V gene has CDR1 WSHSY and CDR2 SAAADI. The CDR3 sequence is CASSASTDTQYF. Here the CDR3 DNA reads TGCGCCAGCAGTGCTAGCACAGATACGCAGTATTTT.

The CDR3 here is CASSPGGAEQFF. In DNA, the CDR3 is TGTGCCAGCTCACCGGGGGGTGCTGAGCAGTTCTTC. V usage is TRBV18 and J usage is TRBJ2-1; D perhaps matches TRBD2 (6 bases). Trimming removed 3 bases at V and 9 bases at J, with 9 bases between. The CDR3 sequence is 12 residues long. Germline V gene sequence: CDR1 KGHSH, CDR2 LQKENI.

The V and J genes are TRBV4-1 and TRBJ1-5; 7 positions agree with TRBD1. The V and J ends lost 5 bases and 7 bases, in that order; junction bases with no gene match: 8. The CDR3 consists of 14 residues. Germline V lookup: CDR1 MGHRA, CDR2 YSYEKL. As DNA, the CDR3 is TGCGCCAGCAGCACGACAGGGATCGGCCAGCCCCAGCATTTT. Encoded protein: CASSTTGIGQPQHF.

This clone was observed a handful of times. The chain carries TRBV4-1 and TRBJ1-2, with a possible D match to TRBD1 (5 bases). V shed 5 bases and J shed 8 bases, with 18 bases lying between them. The germline CDR1 and CDR2 sequences are MGHRA and YSYEKL. The CDR3 extends over 14 amino acids. CDR3 DNA sequence: TGCGCCAGCAGCTCAGCCCGCCAAGGGGTCGGCTACACCTTC. It specifies CASSSARQGVGYTF.

This chain links TRBV4-2 with TRBJ2-7, with 10 bases that match TRBD2. Germline V gene sequence: CDR1 LGHNA, CDR2 YNFKEQ. This CDR3 has 16 amino acids. The J segment lost 7 bases and the V segment lost 0 bases, leaving 9 bases of the junction unmatched. The DNA for the CDR3 is TGTGCCAGCAGCCAAGATCTACAAGCGGGAGGGCGAGAGCAGTACTTC. This translates into CASSQDLQAGGREQYF.

The CDR3 coding sequence is TGTGCCACCCGGGGGGAGGTGCCCTACAATGAGCAGTTCTTC. Translating it yields CATRGEVPYNEQFF. This rearrangement joins TRBV19 to TRBJ2-1, with 7 bases lining up with TRBD2. Unmatched junction bases numbered 8, after V lost 10 bases and J lost 2 bases. The CDR3 spans 14 residues. Germline V CDR1 and CDR2: LNHDA, SQIVND (reference sequence).

The chain uses TRBV7-2 and TRBJ1-1; D is uncertain. CDR1 is SGHTA and CDR2 is FQGNSA in the germline V gene. The CDR3 covers 13 residues. The V gene lost 5 bases and the J gene lost 3 bases, with 10 bases spanning the gap. The CDR3 DNA follows: TGTGCCAGCAGCCGTCGACGGGACACTGAAGCTTTCTTT. This codes for CASSRRRDTEAFF. Supplemented by reference TRBV7-2 and TRBJ1-1, the full variable domain reads GAGVSQSPSNKVTEKGKDVELRCDPISGHTALYWYRQSLGQGLEFLIYFQGNSAPDKSGLPSDRFSAERTGGSVSTLTIQRTQQEDSAVYLCASSRRRDTEAFFGQGTRLTVV.

The chain recombines TRBV19 with TRBJ2-5; 11 bases map to TRBD2. Looked up from germline, CDR1 is LNHDA and CDR2 is SQIVND (reference sequence). Trimming removed 1 base from V and 3 bases from J; junction bases left unmatched: 4. There are 16 residues in the CDR3. CDR3 loop: CASSIGGTSGKETQYF. In nucleotides, the CDR3 is TGTGCCAGTAGTATAGGTGGGACTAGCGGTAAAGAGACCCAGTACTTC.

This chain links TRBV7-8 with TRBJ1-5; 7 bases match TRBD1. Germline CDR1 reads SGHVS; CDR2 reads FQNEAQ. There are 15 residues in the CDR3. V dropped 5 bases and J dropped 0; count of bases not matched to a gene: 4. The CDR3 is CASSRDSYSNQPQHF. The CDR3 DNA reads TGTGCCAGCAGCCGGGACAGCTATAGCAATCAGCCCCAGCATTTT.

The V call is TRBV6-5, the J call TRBJ1-3; 8 bases are shared with TRBD1. In germline, CDR1 is MNHEY, CDR2 SVGAGI. The CDR3 is 13 residues long. V lost 8 bases, J lost 1 base, and 1 base stayed unmatched. Written as DNA, the CDR3 is TGTGCCAGCCGACAGGGGTCTGGAAACACCATATATTTT. Its protein is CASRQGSGNTIYF.

The chain couples TRBV6-5 to TRBJ2-1; perhaps TRBD1 as D (5 bases). Trimming cost V 6 bases and J 7 bases, with 16 bases left between them. The CDR3 spans 14 residues. Germline assignment: CDR1 MNHEY and CDR2 SVGAGI. CDR3 loop: CASSHLHDRNEQFF. The CDR3 DNA is TGTGCCAGCAGCCACCTACACGACAGAAATGAGCAGTTCTTC.

This sequence joins TRBV19 and TRBJ2-7, with D perhaps matching TRBD2 (5 bases). This CDR3 is 11 amino acids long. In germline, CDR1 is LNHDA, CDR2 SQIVND (reference sequence). V gave up 3 bases and J gave up 7 bases, with 7 bases separating them. CDR3 sequence (DNA): TGTGCCAGTAGTATCGGGGAGGAGCAGTACTTC. It specifies CASSIGEEQYF.

The chain recombines TRBV11-3 with TRBJ1-3; no clear D. The CDR3 contains 14 residues. The V gene's germline CDR1 is SGHNT and CDR2 YENEEA. Trimming left V 5 bases short and J 0 bases short, with 8 bases between. CDR3: CASSPDYSGNTIYF. The CDR3 region has the DNA TGTGCCAGCAGCCCTGATTACTCTGGAAACACCATATATTTT.

The chain combines TRBV29-1 with TRBJ2-3; D unresolved. The V gene lost 4 bases and the J gene lost 2 bases, with 7 bases spanning the gap. The CDR3 spans 12 residues. Germline CDR1 and CDR2: SQVTM and ANQGSEA. The chain's CDR3 is CSVVEFTDTQYF. The DNA for the CDR3 is TGCAGCGTTGTTGAATTCACAGATACGCAGTATTTT.